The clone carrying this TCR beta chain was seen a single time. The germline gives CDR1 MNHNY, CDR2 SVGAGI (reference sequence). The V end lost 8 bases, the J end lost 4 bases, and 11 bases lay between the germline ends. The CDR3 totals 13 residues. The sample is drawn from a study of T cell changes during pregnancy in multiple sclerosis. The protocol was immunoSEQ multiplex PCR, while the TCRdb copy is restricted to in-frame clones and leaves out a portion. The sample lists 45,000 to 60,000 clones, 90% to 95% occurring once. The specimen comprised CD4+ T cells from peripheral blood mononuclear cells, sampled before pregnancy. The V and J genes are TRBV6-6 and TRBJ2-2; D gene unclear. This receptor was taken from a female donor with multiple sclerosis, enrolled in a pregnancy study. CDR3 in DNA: TGTGCCAGCGAGAGTTTTGGCACCGGGGAGCTGTTTTTT. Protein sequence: CASESFGTGELFF.